One sample yielded the 5 T cell receptor beta chains listed below, sequenced in a study of T cells in localized non-small cell lung cancer. The assay was immunoSEQ multiplex PCR, and TCRdb's table has in-frame clones only and misses some. The top ten hold roughly 6.9% of the sample, which has some 35,000 clones, approximately 92% seen once. The sequencing used peripheral blood, collected before any cancer treatment. Source of these receptors: a female donor older than 55 with stage I lung adenocarcinoma.

V gene TRBV6-5 combines with J gene TRBJ1-3; no definite D call. The germline V and J ends were trimmed by 6 bases and 0 bases, with 3 bases remaining between them. CDR3 size: 12 residues. Germline V gene data show CDR1 as MNHEY and CDR2 as SVGAGI. CDR3 amino acids: CASRTSGNTIYF. CDR3 coding DNA: TGTGCCAGCAGGACCTCTGGAAACACCATATATTTT.

This clone was seen only once. In DNA form, the CDR3 reads TGTGCCAGCAGCAAAGTTTTCAGGGTGGGTGAAGCTTTCTTT. This translates into CASSKVFRVGEAFF. V usage is TRBV21-1 and J usage is TRBJ1-1; TRBD1 is taken as the D call from the table, unchecked against the DNA. TRBV21-1 represents a pseudogene. The CDR3 has 14 residues.

V is TRBV25-1 and J is TRBJ2-3, with 9 bases lining up with TRBD1. Germline CDR1 MGHDK, CDR2 SYGVNS. The CDR3 sequence is 16 residues long. J was trimmed by 1 base and V by 3 bases; bases with no gene match: 5. The DNA of the CDR3 is TGTGCCAGCAGTGAGAGGACAGGGGAGGGCACAGATACGCAGTATTTT. Its translation is CASSERTGEGTDTQYF.

This rearrangement joins TRBV4-1 to TRBJ1-1; D remains ambiguous. CDR1 is MGHRA and CDR2 is YSYEKL in the germline V gene. Trimming removed 10 bases from V and 5 bases from J, with 17 bases in between. The CDR3 is 13 residues long. CDR3 sequence: CATRGGISTEAFF. CDR3 sequence (DNA): TGCGCCACACGGGGAGGGATTTCAACTGAAGCTTTCTTT.

The chain couples TRBV7-9 to TRBJ2-7; D not resolved. Germline CDR1 and CDR2: SEHNR and FQNEAQ (reference sequence). The V end was cut by 1 base, the J end by 3 bases, with 10 bases between. CDR3 length equals 14 residues. CDR3 residues: CASSLGATGYEQYF. In nucleotides, the CDR3 is TGTGCCAGCAGCTTAGGCGCAACTGGCTACGAGCAGTACTTC.